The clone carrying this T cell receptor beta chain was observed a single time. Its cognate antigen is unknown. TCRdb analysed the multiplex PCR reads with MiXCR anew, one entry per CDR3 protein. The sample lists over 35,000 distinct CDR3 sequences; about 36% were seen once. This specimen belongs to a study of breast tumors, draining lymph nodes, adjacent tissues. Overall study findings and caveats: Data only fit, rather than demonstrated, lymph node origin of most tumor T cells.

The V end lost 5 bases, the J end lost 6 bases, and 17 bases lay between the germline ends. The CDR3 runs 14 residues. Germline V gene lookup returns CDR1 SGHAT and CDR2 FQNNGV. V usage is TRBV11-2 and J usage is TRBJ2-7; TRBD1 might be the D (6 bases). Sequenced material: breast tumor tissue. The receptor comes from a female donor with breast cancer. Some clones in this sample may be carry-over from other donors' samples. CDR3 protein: CASSLPGDGTEQYF. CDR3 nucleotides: TGTGCCAGCAGCCTACCAGGGGACGGAACCGAGCAGTACTTC.